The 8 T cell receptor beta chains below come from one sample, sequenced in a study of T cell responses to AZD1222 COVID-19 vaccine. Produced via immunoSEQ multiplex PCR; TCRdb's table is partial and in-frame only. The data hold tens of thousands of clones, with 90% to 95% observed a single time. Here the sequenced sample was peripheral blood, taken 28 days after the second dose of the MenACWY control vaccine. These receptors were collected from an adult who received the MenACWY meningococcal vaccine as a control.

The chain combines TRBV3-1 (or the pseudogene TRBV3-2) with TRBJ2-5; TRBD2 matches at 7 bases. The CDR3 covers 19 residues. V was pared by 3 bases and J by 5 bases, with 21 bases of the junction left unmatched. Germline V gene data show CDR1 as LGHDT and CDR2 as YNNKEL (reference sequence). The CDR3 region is CASSHSGRSGPQLAETQYF. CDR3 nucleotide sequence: TGTGCCAGCAGCCACTCCGGGAGGAGCGGACCTCAGCTGGCTGAGACCCAGTACTTC.

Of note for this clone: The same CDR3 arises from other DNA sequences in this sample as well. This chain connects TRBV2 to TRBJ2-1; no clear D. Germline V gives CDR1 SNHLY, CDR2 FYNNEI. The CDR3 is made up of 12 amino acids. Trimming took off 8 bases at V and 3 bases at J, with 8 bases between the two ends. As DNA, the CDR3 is TGTGCCAGCGGTACAGACTACAATGAGCAGTTCTTC. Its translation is CASGTDYNEQFF.

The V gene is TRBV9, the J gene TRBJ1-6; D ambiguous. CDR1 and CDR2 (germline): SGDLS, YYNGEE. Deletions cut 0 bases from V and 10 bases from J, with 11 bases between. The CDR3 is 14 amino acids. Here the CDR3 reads CASSVAYQSSPLHF. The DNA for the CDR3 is TGTGCCAGCAGCGTAGCGTATCAGAGCTCACCCCTCCACTTT.

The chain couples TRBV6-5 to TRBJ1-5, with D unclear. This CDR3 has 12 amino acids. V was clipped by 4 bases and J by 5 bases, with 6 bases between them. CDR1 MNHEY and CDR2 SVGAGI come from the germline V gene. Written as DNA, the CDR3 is TGTGCCAGCAGTTCGGGCCATCAGCCCCAGCATTTT. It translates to CASSSGHQPQHF.

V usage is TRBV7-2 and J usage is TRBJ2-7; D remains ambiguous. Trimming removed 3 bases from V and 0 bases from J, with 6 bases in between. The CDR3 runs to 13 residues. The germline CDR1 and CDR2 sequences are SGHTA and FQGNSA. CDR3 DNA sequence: TGTGCCAGCAGCTTTGCGGACTCCTACGAGCAGTACTTC. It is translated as CASSFADSYEQYF.

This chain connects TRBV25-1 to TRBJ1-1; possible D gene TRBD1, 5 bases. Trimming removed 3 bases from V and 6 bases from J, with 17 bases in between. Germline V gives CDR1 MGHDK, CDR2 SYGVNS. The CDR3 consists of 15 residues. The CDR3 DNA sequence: TGTGCCAGCAGTGATTGGGCAGGGATCGGTCCTGAAGCTTTCTTT. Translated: CASSDWAGIGPEAFF.

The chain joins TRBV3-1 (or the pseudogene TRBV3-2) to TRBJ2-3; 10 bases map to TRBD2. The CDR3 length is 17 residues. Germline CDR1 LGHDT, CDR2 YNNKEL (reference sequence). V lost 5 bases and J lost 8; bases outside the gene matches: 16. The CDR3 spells CASSFTPGLAYPSTQYF. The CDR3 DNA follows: TGTGCCAGCAGCTTTACGCCGGGACTAGCGTACCCTAGTACGCAGTATTTT.

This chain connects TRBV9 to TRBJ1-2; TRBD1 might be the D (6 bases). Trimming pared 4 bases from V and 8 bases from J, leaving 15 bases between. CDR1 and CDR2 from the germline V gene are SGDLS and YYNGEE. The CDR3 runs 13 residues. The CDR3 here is CASSSSGAYGYTF. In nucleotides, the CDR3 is TGTGCCAGCAGCTCATCAGGGGCATACGGCTACACCTTC.